This entry lists 22 T cell receptor beta chains sequenced from one sample in a study of blood T cell repertoires in COVID-19. Clones were sequenced by immunoSEQ multiplex PCR, and TCRdb holds only the in-frame ones, with some missing. This sample has about 100,000 clones, with approximately 90% found just once. The sequenced sample was peripheral blood. These receptors all stem from a man aged 55-75 years with acute or convalescent COVID-19.

The DNA of the CDR3 is TGTGCCAGCATTAGCGCACCTACCTACGAGCAGTACTTC. It codes for CASISAPTYEQYF. The V call is TRBV27, the J call TRBJ2-7; D is possibly TRBD2 (5 bases). Trimming removed 7 bases at V and 2 bases at J, with 12 bases between. Per germline, CDR1 MNHEY and CDR2 SMNVEV (reference sequence). The CDR3 has 13 residues.

The chain employs TRBV9 and TRBJ1-1; no clear D gene. Trimming took 4 bases from V and 7 from J, leaving 14 bases between them. This CDR3 is 13 amino acids long. CDR1 and CDR2 from the germline V gene are SGDLS and YYNGEE. The CDR3 region is CASSSVRDIEAFF. CDR3 in DNA: TGTGCCAGCAGCTCTGTAAGAGACATTGAAGCTTTCTTT.

The chain links TRBV10-3 to TRBJ1-2; D perhaps matches TRBD1 (5 bases). The CDR3 is 13 residues long. The germline gives CDR1 ENHRY, CDR2 SYGVKD. The V end was cut by 10 bases, the J end by 4 bases, with 16 bases between. In DNA form, the CDR3 reads TGTGCCACGGGCGGGGGATTCATCTATGGCTACACCTTC. It codes for CATGGGFIYGYTF.

The CDR3: CASSSRVGSNEKLFF. As DNA, the CDR3 is TGTGCCAGCAGCTCCAGGGTGGGATCCAATGAAAAACTGTTTTTT. The chain has TRBV5-4 and TRBJ1-4, with a possible D match to TRBD1 (5 bases). This CDR3 comprises 15 residues. V lost 3 bases, J lost 5 bases, and 14 bases lay in between. The germline V gene encodes CDR1 SGHNT and CDR2 YYREEE (reference sequence).

This clone was seen only a few times. The V call is TRBV27, the J call TRBJ2-7; TRBD1 matches at 7 bases. The CDR3 has 13 amino acids. Germline trimming cut 3 bases from V and 3 bases from J; bases unmatched to any gene: 2. Germline V CDR1 and CDR2: MNHEY, SMNVEV (reference sequence). The CDR3 loop is CASSLNRGYEQYV. The CDR3 DNA reads as TGTGCCAGCAGTTTGAACAGGGGCTACGAGCAGTACGTC.

The rearrangement uses TRBV24-1 and TRBJ2-7; 7 bases align to TRBD1. This CDR3 has 14 amino acids. The V gene end was trimmed by 5 bases and the J gene end by 2 bases; junction bases not matched to a gene: 5. Germline loops: CDR1 KGHDR, CDR2 SFDVKD. CDR3 nucleotides: TGTGCCACCAGTGGTGGGACAGAAACCTACGAGCAGTACGTC. Encoded protein: CATSGGTETYEQYV.

The chain recombines TRBV5-4 with TRBJ2-2; D gene ambiguous. The CDR3 is made up of 14 amino acids. Germline V gene lookup returns CDR1 SGHNT and CDR2 YYREEE (reference sequence). V gave up 1 base and J gave up 1 base, with 5 bases separating them. The CDR3 nucleotides read TGTGCCAGCAGCTTGAGCCGGAACACCGGGGAGCTGTTTTTT. Translated, it gives CASSLSRNTGELFF.

The CDR3 sequence: CASRLAGNTGELFF. The CDR3 DNA sequence: TGTGCCAGCAGGTTAGCGGGAAACACCGGGGAGCTGTTTTTT. This chain joins TRBV5-5 and TRBJ2-2, with 8 bases fitting TRBD2. Unmatched junction bases numbered 2, after V lost 5 bases and J lost 2 bases. Per the germline V gene, CDR1 is SGHKS and CDR2 is YYEKEE (reference sequence). The CDR3 is 14 amino acids.

This clone has a single count. The genes are TRBV4-1 and TRBJ1-3; TRBD1 might be the D (6 bases). CDR1 is MGHRA, CDR2 YSYEKL, per germline. The CDR3 is made up of 16 amino acids. V lost 5 bases and J 2 bases, leaving 16 bases between the germline ends. CDR3 region: CASSFLEGGPGNTIYF. The CDR3 DNA is TGCGCCAGCAGCTTTCTAGAGGGGGGGCCTGGAAACACCATATATTTT.

V and J are TRBV7-6 and TRBJ2-6, with D perhaps matching TRBD2 (5 bases). Germline V CDR1 and CDR2: SGHVS, FNYEAQ. The CDR3 spans 18 residues. Trimming removed 2 bases from V and 0 bases from J, with 14 bases in between. The CDR3 nucleotides are TGTGCCAGCAGCTTATTACCCAACGACTACTCTGGGGCCAACGTCCTGACTTTC. Protein: CASSLLPNDYSGANVLTF.

The rearrangement joins TRBV7-3 to TRBJ2-1; D unresolved. The CDR3 consists of 13 residues. Germline values: CDR1 SGHTA, CDR2 FQGTGA. Trimming removed 2 bases at V and 10 bases at J, with 12 bases between. The CDR3 DNA reads TGTGCCAGCAGCTTAGTTGCGGCTGGGGAGCAGTTCTTC. Translating it yields CASSLVAAGEQFF.

The chain employs TRBV30 and TRBJ2-2; the match to TRBD1 covers 9 bases. The CDR3 contains 14 residues. V trimming: 5 bases; J trimming: 5 bases; junction bases outside the gene matches: 6. CDR1 and CDR2 (germline): GTSNPN, SVGIG (reference sequence). The CDR3 loop reads CAWLDRGRTGELFF. Here the CDR3 DNA reads TGTGCCTGGCTGGACAGGGGAAGAACCGGGGAGCTGTTTTTT.

The chain combines TRBV5-4 with TRBJ1-2, with 8 bases that match TRBD1. Trimming at V came to 1 base and at J to 5 bases, leaving 10 bases not matched to a gene. The CDR3 runs 16 residues. Germline values: CDR1 SGHNT, CDR2 YYREEE (reference sequence). The chain's CDR3 is CASSLYLGTGVYGYTF. The CDR3 DNA reads TGTGCCAGCAGCTTGTATTTAGGGACAGGAGTATATGGCTACACCTTC.

The chain employs TRBV2 and TRBJ2-5; TRBD2 might be the D (5 bases). The CDR3 is 14 residues long. Germline V gene sequence: CDR1 SNHLY, CDR2 FYNNEI. The V end lost 2 bases, the J end lost 4 bases, and 11 bases lay between the germline ends. The CDR3 loop reads CASSERGTRETQYF. As DNA, the CDR3 is TGTGCCAGCAGTGAACGGGGAACGAGAGAGACCCAGTACTTC.

CDR3 nucleotides: TGTGCCAGCAGTGAAGCGCGGGGCGGCCATTCACCCCTCCACTTT. Its protein product is CASSEARGGHSPLHF. V gene TRBV6-1 combines with J gene TRBJ1-6; TRBD1 might be the D (5 bases). This CDR3 has 15 amino acids. Germline V gives CDR1 MNHNS, CDR2 SASEGT. Trimming took off 0 bases at V and 8 bases at J, with 11 bases between the two ends.

This chain uses TRBV19 with TRBJ1-2; D remains unclear. This CDR3 has 16 residues. Germline values: CDR1 LNHDA, CDR2 SQIVND (reference sequence). Trimming took 3 bases from V and 4 from J, leaving 18 bases between them. The CDR3 nucleotides read TGTGCCAGTAGTATGGGGTCATATCTTGGGAGCTATGGCTACACCTTC. Protein sequence: CASSMGSYLGSYGYTF.

The CDR3 nucleotides read TGTGCCAGCTGGAGTATCGATACGCAGTATTTT. As protein: CASWSIDTQYF. This chain connects TRBV6-5 to TRBJ2-3; no definite D call. The CDR3 length is 11 residues. Trimming cost V 8 bases and J 6 bases, with 9 bases left between them. Per germline, CDR1 MNHEY and CDR2 SVGAGI.

The rearrangement joins TRBV30 to TRBJ2-1; D remains unclear. This CDR3 has 15 residues. Trimming stripped 3 bases from V and 0 bases from J, with 12 bases between. Germline assignment: CDR1 GTSNPN and CDR2 SVGIG (reference sequence). In nucleotides, the CDR3 is TGTGCCTGGAGAGTCCTCCTGAGCTCCTACAATGAGCAGTTCTTC. Translation gives CAWRVLLSSYNEQFF.

CDR3 DNA sequence: TGTGCCAGCAGCTCCCAGGTGGGCTATGGCTACACCTTC. Translation: CASSSQVGYGYTF. The chain joins TRBV12-3 or TRBV12-4 to TRBJ1-2; no definite D call. Trimming pared 6 bases from V and 4 bases from J, leaving 12 bases between. The CDR3 is 13 amino acids.

Here the CDR3 reads CASKEAGEQYF. The CDR3 DNA is TGTGCCAGCAAAGAAGCGGGCGAGCAGTACTTC. The J gene is TRBJ2-7, the V gene TRBV11-2, with D perhaps TRBD2 (6 bases). Trimming removed 7 bases at V and 6 bases at J, with 10 bases between. Germline V CDR1 and CDR2: SGHAT, FQNNGV. This CDR3 spans 11 amino acids.

This clone turned up a few times. The J gene is TRBJ2-1, the V gene TRBV28; D may be TRBD2 (5 bases). Germline V gives CDR1 MDHEN, CDR2 SYDVKM. CDR3 length equals 16 residues. V was trimmed by 5 bases and J by 5 bases, leaving 19 bases between them. The CDR3 region has the DNA TGTGCCAGCAGTGCCCTGGCCTTAAGCGGAAACAATGAGCAGTTCTTC. Protein product: CASSALALSGNNEQFF.

This clone was seen a few times. This chain connects TRBV7-8 to TRBJ2-7; no firm D call. The CDR3 is made up of 14 amino acids. Germline loops: CDR1 SGHVS, CDR2 FQNEAQ. Trimming removed 5 bases from V and 6 bases from J, with 17 bases in between. The DNA of the CDR3 is TGTGCCAGCAGCCCTCTTTTTGACCGCGGCGAGCAGTACTTC. This translates into CASSPLFDRGEQYF. The full variable domain, rest sourced from reference TRBV7-8 and TRBJ2-7, is GAGVSQSPRYKVAKRGQDVALRCDPISGHVSLFWYQQALGQGPEFLTYFQNEAQLDKSGLPSDRFFAERPEGSVSTLKIQRTQQEDSAVYLCASSPLFDRGEQYFGPGTRLTVT.